The T cell receptor beta chain under discussion was sequenced for a study of blood T cell repertoires in COVID-19. On the study more broadly: COVID-19 samples, acute and convalescent, were from the United States, Italy and Spain. PBMCs, B-cell-depleted T cells, or T cells provided the cDNA or gDNA that made up the material.

Trimming removed 0 bases from V and 8 bases from J, with 19 bases in between. CDR3 length: 17 residues. CDR1 is LGHDT, CDR2 YNNKEL, per germline (reference sequence). Methods used by the authors: Amplification of reference gene primers provided the estimated nucleated cell counts. Libraries were prepared by immunoSEQ multiplex PCR; TCRdb keeps only in-frame clonotypes and omits some of them. The V and J calls and clone size were taken over from that table, and D and trimming were inferred from the DNA. The table has 59,000 or so clones, around 80% seen once. The chain has TRBV3-1 (or the pseudogene TRBV3-2) and TRBJ1-4, with D unclear. The clonotype was recovered from a man aged 55 to 70 with acute or convalescent COVID-19. Sequencing used peripheral blood. CDR3 residues: CASSQDRGIGIGEKLFF. In DNA, the CDR3 is TGTGCCAGCAGCCAAGATCGGGGAATAGGGATTGGCGAAAAACTGTTTTTT.